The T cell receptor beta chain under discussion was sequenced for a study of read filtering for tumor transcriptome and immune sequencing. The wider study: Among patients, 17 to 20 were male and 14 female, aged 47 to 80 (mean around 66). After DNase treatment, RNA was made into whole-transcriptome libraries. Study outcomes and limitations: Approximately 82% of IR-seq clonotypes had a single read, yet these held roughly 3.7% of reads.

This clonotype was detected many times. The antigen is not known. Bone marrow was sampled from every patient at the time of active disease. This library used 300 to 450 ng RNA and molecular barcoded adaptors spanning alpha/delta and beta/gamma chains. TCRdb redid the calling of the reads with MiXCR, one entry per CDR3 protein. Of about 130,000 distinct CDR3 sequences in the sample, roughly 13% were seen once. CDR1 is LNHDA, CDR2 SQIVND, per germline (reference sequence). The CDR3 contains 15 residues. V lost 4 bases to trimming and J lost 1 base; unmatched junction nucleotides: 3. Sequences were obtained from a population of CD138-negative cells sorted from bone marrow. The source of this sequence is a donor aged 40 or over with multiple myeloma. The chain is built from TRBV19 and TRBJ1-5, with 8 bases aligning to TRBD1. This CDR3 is CASSKDRASNQPQHF. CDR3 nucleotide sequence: TGTGCCAGTAGTAAGGACAGGGCGAGCAATCAGCCCCAGCATTTT.